This TCR beta chain was profiled in a study of T cells after yellow fever vaccination (dated by TCRdb to about 2019). Notes on the research overall: Libraries from fractions with low cell numbers were prepared with the SMART-Seq v4 Ultra Low Input RNA kit. To follow T-cell clones before and after both primary and booster YFV17D yellow fever vaccination, bulk TCR alpha and beta repertoires underwent longitudinal sequencing. Two healthy male donors made up the cohort, one aged 18 to 30 years and the other aged 30 to 40 years. Bulk PBMC replicates and cell subsets were isolated from blood drawn at multiple timepoints before and after both primary and secondary immunization.

From the cysteine through the phenylalanine, the CDR3 covers 14 amino acids. Of all the DNA, just the CDR3 is kept, 42 bases in frame from base 1. From a lookup of the germline V gene, CDR1 and CDR2 are ENHRY and SYGVKD. Deletion took 0 bases off V and 6 bases off J, with a span of 9 bases between the germline ends. This clonotype was detected a few times. Its antigen remains unidentified. No much larger clone is present one base from it, and per-base qualities are unavailable. Summary of the overall study and its limitations: Compared with the primary T-cell response, the secondary T-cell response was weaker but faster, peaking on day 5 rather than day 15. After the booster, most of the clones that had expanded following primary vaccination were detected again (about 95% of CD4 and roughly 88% of CD8), which suggests that memory was broadly maintained. A small fraction of clonotypes showed up in both the CD4 and CD8 compartments, probably as a result of convergent recombination. FACS-sorted repertoires could contain abundant contaminating clonotypes from the bulk population, so computational filtering was required. The study included only a couple of donors, which limits how far the findings can be generalized.

Sample treatment or condition, as interpreted from the label and publication: live attenuated yellow fever vaccine strain. At every blood-draw timepoint, two biological replicates of bulk PBMCs were collected. A standard Ficoll-Paque protocol was used to isolate PBMCs from peripheral blood. TriZol was used to extract RNA from bulk PBMCs, from CD4 and CD8 fractions, and from dextramer-positive and dextramer-negative fractions. TCR cDNA was synthesized by 5'RACE template switching, which introduced a universal primer site and unique molecular identifiers. Priming for cDNA synthesis came from both the TCR alpha and TCR beta constant segments. Library amplification involved two PCR steps, and the second step added sample barcodes and sequencing adapters. Sequencing of libraries was performed on Illumina HiSeq 2500 (2x100 bp) or NovaSeq (2x150 bp). The published analysis was carried out like this. Demultiplexing of reads and collapsing into UMI consensus sequences were performed with MIGEC, and V(D)J alignment was carried out with MiXCR. Clonotypes responding to the vaccine were identified with edgeR on replicate PBMC samples, with the criteria of FDR below 0.01 and a log2 fold change above 5 up to day 15. CD4 or CD8 identity was assigned to each bulk clonotype according to whether the clonotype was present at higher abundance in the sequenced CD4 repertoire or the sequenced CD8 repertoire. TCRdb cleaned the public reads at Q25 with fastp, built clones with MiXCR and kept in-frame beta chains. Every CDR3 protein is listed once, alongside the most common genes and DNA of its rows. None of the V and J calls come from the authors' own analysis; TCRdb made them. Across this sample there are just under 600,000 distinct CDR3 sequences, with roughly 14% seen only once. The top ten clones comprise about 14% of the sample.

This sequence uses TRBV10-3 and TRBJ2-1; matching of 5 bases hints at TRBD2 as the D gene. The TCR sequence derives from a man aged 30 to 45 who received the YFV17D yellow fever vaccine. The sample consisted of PBMCs, taken on the day of the yellow fever booster vaccination. The DNA sequence follows: TGTGCCATCAGTGAGTCTTATGGAGGCAATGAGCAGTTCTTC. It translates as CAISESYGGNEQFF.